This T cell receptor beta chain was profiled in a study of blood T cell repertoires in COVID-19. Overall study: There were acute and convalescent COVID-19 samples, and they came from the United States, Italy and Spain. In each case, the material was cDNA or gDNA derived from T cells, B-cell-depleted T cells, or PBMCs.

Original handling: Nucleated cell counts were estimated from reference gene primer amplification. TCRdb keeps only in-frame clones here, not all; method: immunoSEQ multiplex PCR. The V and J calls and clone size come from that table; D and trimming were worked out from the DNA. This sample carries around 50,000 clones, about 87% of them seen once, and the ten largest clones take less than 4.5%. Source material: peripheral blood. The sequence was obtained from a human donor in a cohort sampled during active COVID-19.

CDR3 region: CASRASPYNEQFF. In nucleotides, the CDR3 is TGTGCCAGCAGGGCCTCTCCCTACAATGAGCAGTTCTTC. This rearrangement joins TRBV6-5 to TRBJ2-1, with D unclear. Germline-derived CDR1 and CDR2 are MNHEY and SVGAGI. The V end was cut by 6 bases, the J end by 2 bases, with 8 bases between. This CDR3 comprises 13 residues.